The clone carrying this T cell receptor (beta chain) was recorded only once. Sequencing was performed with immunoSEQ multiplex PCR; in TCRdb, only in-frame clones are kept and a portion is missing. Of tens of thousands of clones in the sample, roughly 90% are singletons; the top ten hold about 4.6%. This entry comes from a study of technical replicates of blood from a handful of donors. V lost 5 bases, J lost 4 bases, and 11 bases lay in between. The CDR3 contains 13 residues. CDR1 PRHDT and CDR2 FYEKMQ come from the germline V gene (reference sequence). The sequence was collected from a human donor in good health. Some clones in this sample may be carry-over from other donors' samples. The gene calls are TRBV13 and TRBJ1-2; the D gene is possibly TRBD1 (6 bases). The sequencing input was PBMCs. The DNA for the CDR3 is TGTGCCAGCAGCCGCCAGGGGATCTATGGCTACACCTTC. Its translation: CASSRQGIYGYTF.